Described below is a single T cell receptor beta chain sequence and its context. The specificity of this receptor is unknown. There are no base qualities to consult, and no much larger clone falls within one base. Whole blood was collected in K2EDTA tubes by collaborating institutions according to the institutions' own protocols. For TCRbeta analysis, collaborator samples were shipped as frozen whole blood, as isolated PBMCs, or as DNA extracted from either sample type. This sample was included in a study of blood T cell repertoires in COVID-19 (dated by TCRdb to the early 2020s). Regarding the research as a whole: Samples covering the acute and convalescent phases of COVID-19 were provided by collaborators in the United States, Italy and Spain. The repertoires were made available in a free public database intended to serve as a resource for research on the immune response to SARS-CoV-2. The samples were drawn from two sources: the first 160 participants of the ongoing ImmuneRACE study, and approximately 1,300 subjects contributed by 6 global collaborators. Deeply sampled blood TCRbeta repertoires from subjects exposed to, actively infected with, or recovered from COVID-19 were included in the dataset. The material from the prospective study consisted of cDNA or gDNA derived from T cells, B-cell-depleted T cells, or PBMCs. Sample metadata almost always included a de-identified subject ID, COVID-19 status, age in years and sex. Where available, HLA class I and class II types were taken from metadata supplied by the sample provider and were not determined by assay-based typing. Study-level results and caveats: How much clinical and demographic metadata was included differed by source and by participant, and the metadata was provided uncurated.

The CDR1 and CDR2 encoded by the germline V gene are MNHNS and SASEGT. The V end loses 4 bases and the J end loses 0 bases, and a stretch of 13 bases separates them. The CDR3, from cysteine to phenylalanine, totals 16 residues. The read is trimmed to its CDR3 DNA, 48 bases read in frame from base 1. TCRbeta CDR3 regions were amplified from genomic DNA using the immunoSEQ Assay, a bias-controlled multiplex PCR. The authors' analysis ran thus. The number of nucleated cells in each sample was estimated from the amplification of reference gene primers within the assay. To quantify the absolute abundance of each unique TCRbeta CDR3 rearrangement, sequence reads were collapsed and filtered. Productive Simpson clonality was computed per sample as the square root of Simpson's diversity index over productive rearrangements. Drawn from immuneACCESS, this table holds only the in-frame rearrangements with V and J called that TCRdb kept. Clones are partly lost; checked studies trace under half to an unresolved V gene and leave the rest unexplained. The V and J calls and clone size were taken over from that table, and D and trimming were inferred from the DNA. The sample contains 150,000 to 200,000 clones, just over 85% of them found a single time. The ten largest make up about 9.6% of the sample.

Sequenced: peripheral blood. This clonotype was sampled from a man aged 50-59 years with active or convalescent COVID-19. This chain joins TRBV6-1 to TRBJ1-5, with an unclear D gene assignment. The CDR3 region has the sequence CASSGAQEVSNQPQHF. The DNA sequence follows: TGTGCCAGCAGTGGGGCCCAAGAAGTTAGCAATCAGCCCCAGCATTTT.